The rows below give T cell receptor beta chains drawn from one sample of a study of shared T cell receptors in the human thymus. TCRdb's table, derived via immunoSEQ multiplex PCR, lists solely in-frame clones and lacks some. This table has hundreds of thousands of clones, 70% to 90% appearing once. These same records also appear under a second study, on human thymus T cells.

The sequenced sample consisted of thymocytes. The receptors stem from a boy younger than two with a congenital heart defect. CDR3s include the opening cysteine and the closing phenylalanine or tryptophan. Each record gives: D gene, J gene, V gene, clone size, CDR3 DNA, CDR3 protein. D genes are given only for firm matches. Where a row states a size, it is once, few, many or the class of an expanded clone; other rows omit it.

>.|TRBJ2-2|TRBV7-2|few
TGTGCCAGTTCGACTTCACAGGTACACTACACCGGGGAGCTGTTTTTT
CASSTSQVHYTGELFF
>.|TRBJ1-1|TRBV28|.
TGTGCCAGCAGTTTAGTTTGGGGGGGGCCGGCTTTCTTT
CASSLVWGGPAFF
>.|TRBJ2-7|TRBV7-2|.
TGTGCCAGCAGCTTAGAAGGGGGTGACGAGCAGTACTTC
CASSLEGGDEQYF
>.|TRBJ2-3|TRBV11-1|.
TGTGCCAGCAGCTTGGGCGGGAGCACAGATACGCAGTATTTT
CASSLGGSTDTQYF
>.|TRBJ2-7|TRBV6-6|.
TGTGCCAGCAGTCCCGCCGGCGGCTCCTACGAGCAGTACTTC
CASSPAGGSYEQYF
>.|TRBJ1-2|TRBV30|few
TGTGCCTGGAGTAAGGACAGCCGGAACTATGGCTACACCTTC
CAWSKDSRNYGYTF
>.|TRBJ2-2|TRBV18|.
TGTGCCAGCTCACCACCGGGACAAGGCGGCGTCACCGGGGAGCTGTTTTTT
CASSPPGQGGVTGELFF
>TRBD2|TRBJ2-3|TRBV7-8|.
TGTGCCAGCACACCGGGGGTAGCGGGCCCGTCTAGCACAGATACGCAGTATTTT
CASTPGVAGPSSTDTQYF
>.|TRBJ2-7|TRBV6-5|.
TGTGCCAGCAGTTACTCTAGGAGCTCCTACGAGCAGTACTTC
CASSYSRSSYEQYF
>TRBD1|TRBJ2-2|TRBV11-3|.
TGTGCCAGCAGCTTAGGGACAGGGGACGGGGAGCTGTTTTTT
CASSLGTGDGELFF
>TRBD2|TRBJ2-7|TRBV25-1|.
TGTGCCAGCAGTGAATGGTTAGCGGGAACCTACGAGCAGTACTTC
CASSEWLAGTYEQYF
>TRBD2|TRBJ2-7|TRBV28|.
TGTGCCAGCAGTCTAACTAGCGGGAGGGCCTCCGAGCAGTACTTC
CASSLTSGRASEQYF
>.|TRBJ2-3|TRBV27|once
TGTGCCAGCAGTTCTCCGAGTACGCAGTATTTT
CASSSPSTQYF
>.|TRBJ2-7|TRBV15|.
TGTGCCACCAGCAGAGATTGGGCCCCGGAGGGCCGATACGAGCAGTACTTC
CATSRDWAPEGRYEQYF
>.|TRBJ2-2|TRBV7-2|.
TGTGCCAGCAGCTTAAGATGGCGGGCGGTCGGGGAGCTGTTTTTT
CASSLRWRAVGELFF
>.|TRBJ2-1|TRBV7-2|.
TGTGCCAGCAGCTCCTATGGGGAGCCTTACAATGAGCAGTTCTTC
CASSSYGEPYNEQFF
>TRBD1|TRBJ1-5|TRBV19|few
TGTGCCAGTAGTATAGATCCCAGGAGACAGGGTGAGAATCAGCCCCAGCATTTT
CASSIDPRRQGENQPQHF
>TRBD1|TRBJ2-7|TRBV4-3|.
TGCGCCAGCAGCCCCGGGACAGGGGGCTCGGCTAGCGGGAGCGAGCAGTACTTC
CASSPGTGGSASGSEQYF
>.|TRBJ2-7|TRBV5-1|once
TGCGCCAGCAGCTTGGCGGCGGGAAGCTCCTACGAGCAGTACTTC
CASSLAAGSSYEQYF
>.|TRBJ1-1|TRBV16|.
TGTGCCAGCAGCCAATACCCTGGGACACTGAACACTGAAGCTTTCTTT
CASSQYPGTLNTEAFF
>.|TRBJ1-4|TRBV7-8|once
TGTGCCAGCAGCTTAGGGGAGGGCGAAAAACTGTTTTTT
CASSLGEGEKLFF
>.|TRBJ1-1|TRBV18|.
TGTGCCAGCTCACTAAACACTGAAGCTTTCTTT
CASSLNTEAFF
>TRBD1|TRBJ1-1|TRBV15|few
TGTGCCACCAGCATGGACTCGGGACAGGGGTCCAACACTGAAGCTTTCTTT
CATSMDSGQGSNTEAFF
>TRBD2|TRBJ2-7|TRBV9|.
TGTGCCAGCAGCGGGACTAGCGGGAGGCCTATCTCCTACGAGCAGTACTTC
CASSGTSGRPISYEQYF
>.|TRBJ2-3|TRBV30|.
TGTGCCTGGTCCCATTCTTCTATTAGAATAGATACGCAGTATTTT
CAWSHSSIRIDTQYF
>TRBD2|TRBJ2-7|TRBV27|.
TGTGCCAGCAGTTTAAGATCGACTAGCGGGGACATGGAGCAGTACTTC
CASSLRSTSGDMEQYF
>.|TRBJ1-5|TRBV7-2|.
TGTGCCAGCAGCTTATTAGGGGGACCCAATCAGCCCCAGCATTTT
CASSLLGGPNQPQHF
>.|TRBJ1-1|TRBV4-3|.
TGCGCCAGCAGCCAAGATATCGAAGGAGGGACTGAAGCTTTCTTT
CASSQDIEGGTEAFF
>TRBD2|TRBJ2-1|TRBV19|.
TGTGCCAGTAGTATTGGGACTACCGCCGGGGTTGAGCAGTTCTTC
CASSIGTTAGVEQFF
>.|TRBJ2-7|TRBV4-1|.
TGCGCCAGCAGCCAAGAAAGCGGGTACTACGAGCAGTACTTC
CASSQESGYYEQYF
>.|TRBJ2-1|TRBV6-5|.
TGTGCCAGCAGTTACGAGAGCCCCTACAATGAGCAGTTCTTC
CASSYESPYNEQFF
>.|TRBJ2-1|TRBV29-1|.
TGCAGCGTTGAAGAGCGGAGTAGCTCCTACAATGAGCAGTTCTTC
CSVEERSSSYNEQFF
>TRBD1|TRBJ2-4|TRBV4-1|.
TGCGCCAGCAGCCCGCAGACAGGGGGCAGGGCGGGACCAGCCAAAAACATTCAGTACTTC
CASSPQTGGRAGPAKNIQYF
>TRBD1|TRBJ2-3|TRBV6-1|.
TGTGCCAGCAGTGTCCGGGACAGGGGCACAGATACGCAGTATTTT
CASSVRDRGTDTQYF
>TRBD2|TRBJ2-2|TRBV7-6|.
TGTGCCAGCAGCTTACAGGGACTAGCGGGAGGGTCGGCCGGGGAGCTGTTTTTT
CASSLQGLAGGSAGELFF
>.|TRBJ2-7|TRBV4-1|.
TGCGCCAGCAGCCAAGGGGGGGACAGCGAATACGAGCAGTACTTC
CASSQGGDSEYEQYF
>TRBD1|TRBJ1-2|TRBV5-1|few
TGCGCCAGCAGCGAAAGAGAATGTCACAGGGGCGGTGGCTACACCTTC
CASSERECHRGGGYTF
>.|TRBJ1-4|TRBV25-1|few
TGTGCCAGCAGTGAACGGCCCCGCCAGGGCTTAGGGGAAAAACTGTTTTTT
CASSERPRQGLGEKLFF
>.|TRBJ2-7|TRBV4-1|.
TGCGCCAGCAGCGTGGCTTCAACCTACGAGCAGTACTTC
CASSVASTYEQYF
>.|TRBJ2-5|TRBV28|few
TGTGCCAGCAGTTCCGTCCCCGCTTACAGGGAAGAGACCCAGTACTTC
CASSSVPAYREETQYF
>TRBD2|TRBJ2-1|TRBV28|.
TGTGCCAGCAGTCCGGGAGGGACGCAGTTCTTC
CASSPGGTQFF
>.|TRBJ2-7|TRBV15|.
TGTGCCACCAGCAGAGAAGAGGTGCCGTACGAGCAGTACTTC
CATSREEVPYEQYF
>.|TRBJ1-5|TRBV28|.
TGTGCCAGCAGTGGACGGGACAATCAGCCCCAGCATTTT
CASSGRDNQPQHF
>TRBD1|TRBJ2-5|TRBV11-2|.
TGTGCCAGCAGCCCCGGGACAGGGGTCCAAGAGACCCAGTACTTC
CASSPGTGVQETQYF
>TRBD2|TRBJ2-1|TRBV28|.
TGTGCCAGCAGTCCCAAACTAGCGGGAGTCGAAGTTTGGACCTGCAATGAGCAGTTCTTC
CASSPKLAGVEVWTCNEQFF
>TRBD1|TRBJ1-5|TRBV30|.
TGTGCCTGGAGTCGACAGGGCGGGTACGATCAGCCCCAGCATTTT
CAWSRQGGYDQPQHF
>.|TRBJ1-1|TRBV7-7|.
TGTGCTAGCAGCTTAGTTCGGGGGGGTGAAGCTTTCTTT
CASSLVRGGEAFF
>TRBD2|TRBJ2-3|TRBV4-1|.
TGCGCCAGCAGCGCAAGCGGGAGCGCAGCAGATACGCAGTATTTT
CASSASGSAADTQYF
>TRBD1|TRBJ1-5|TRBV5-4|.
TGTGCCAGCAGCGGGAGGACAGGGTTTAATCAGCCCCAGCATTTT
CASSGRTGFNQPQHF
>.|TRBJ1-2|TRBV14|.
TGTGCCAGCAGCCAATTCCCTTACCGGGACATAAACTATGGCTACACCTTC
CASSQFPYRDINYGYTF
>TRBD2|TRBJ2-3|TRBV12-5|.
TGTGCTAGTGCAACGGGAGGAGATACGCAGTATTTT
CASATGGDTQYF
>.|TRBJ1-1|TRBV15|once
TGTGCCACCAGCAGAGACCCCTACAGTGAAGCTTTCTTT
CATSRDPYSEAFF
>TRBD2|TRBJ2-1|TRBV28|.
TGTGCCAGCAGTTTATGCGGGGGGGGGTGCAATGAGCAGTTCTTC
CASSLCGGGCNEQFF
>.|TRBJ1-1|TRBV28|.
TGTGCCAGCAGTTACCGAGCCTCGACAGAGCTGAACACTGAAGCTTTCTTT
CASSYRASTELNTEAFF
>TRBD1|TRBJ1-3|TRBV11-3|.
TGTGCCAGCAGAGACGACAGGGGGCCAAGAAACACCATATATTTT
CASRDDRGPRNTIYF
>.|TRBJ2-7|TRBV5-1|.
TGCGCCAGCAGCCCCCGACGGACAGTCCGTTCCTACGAGCAGTACTTC
CASSPRRTVRSYEQYF
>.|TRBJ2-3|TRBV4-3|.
TGCGCCAGCAGCCAAAGTGAGTGGCGGGGCCGCACAGATACGCAGTATTTT
CASSQSEWRGRTDTQYF
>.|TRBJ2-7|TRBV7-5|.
TGTGCCAGAAGCTTAGAGGATGTTAGCGGGAGTTTCGAGCAGTACTTC
CARSLEDVSGSFEQYF